The 31 T cell receptor beta chains listed next were all sequenced from one sample in a study of T cell responses to AZD1222 COVID-19 vaccine. Profiling relied on immunoSEQ multiplex PCR, and the TCRdb table lists in-frame clones only, not all of them. The sample has roughly 48,000 clones; around 89% are singletons. Material: peripheral blood, obtained 28 days after the second AZD1222 dose. The receptors stem from an adult who received the AZD1222 COVID-19 vaccine.

Here the CDR3 DNA reads TGTGCCAGCAGTTTCGGAGTCAATCAGCCCCAGCATTTT. It translates to CASSFGVNQPQHF. The V and J genes are TRBV28 and TRBJ1-5; D is unclear. The CDR3 has 13 amino acids. The V end was cut by 3 bases, the J end by 3 bases, with 6 bases between. Looked up from germline, CDR1 is MDHEN and CDR2 is SYDVKM.

This chain links TRBV16 with TRBJ2-3; D is uncertain. The V end lost 2 bases, the J end lost 3 bases, and 9 bases lay between the germline ends. The CDR3 totals 14 residues. Per germline, CDR1 KGHSY and CDR2 FQNENV. The CDR3 nucleotides are TGTGCCAGCAGCCAAGGGGAAAAGACAGATACGCAGTATTTT. Its protein product is CASSQGEKTDTQYF.

The V and J genes are TRBV3-1 (or the pseudogene TRBV3-2) and TRBJ1-2, with D maybe TRBD1 (5 bases). Germline CDR1 LGHDT, CDR2 YNNKEL (reference sequence). Trimming took off 2 bases at V and 4 bases at J, with 11 bases between the two ends. There are 14 residues in the CDR3. The CDR3 loop reads CASSQRRGVYGYTF. CDR3 DNA: TGTGCCAGCAGCCAACGACGGGGCGTCTATGGCTACACCTTC.

The V and J genes are TRBV2 and TRBJ2-3; D call uncertain. CDR1 and CDR2 (germline): SNHLY, FYNNEI. The CDR3 runs to 11 residues. Trimming removed 6 bases at V and 3 bases at J, with 4 bases between. The CDR3 reads CASRATDTQYF. The CDR3 DNA reads as TGTGCCAGCAGGGCGACAGATACGCAGTATTTT.

CDR3 bases: TGTGCCAGCAGCTTGGACAGACAAGAGACCCAGTACTTC. It codes for CASSLDRQETQYF. The gene calls are TRBV11-2 and TRBJ2-5; D possibly corresponds to TRBD1 (6 bases). Germline V CDR1 and CDR2: SGHAT, FQNNGV. V was trimmed by 3 bases and J by 2 bases, leaving 7 bases between them. The CDR3 consists of 13 residues.

The V call is TRBV5-1, the J call TRBJ2-7, with 8 bases aligning to TRBD1. The CDR3 sequence is 15 residues long. Germline V lookup: CDR1 SGHRS, CDR2 YFSETQ. V lost 3 bases and J lost 1; bases outside the gene matches: 6. This CDR3 reads CASSYGQGPSYEQYF. CDR3 in DNA: TGCGCCAGCAGCTACGGACAGGGACCATCCTACGAGCAGTACTTC.

The V call is TRBV9, the J call TRBJ1-2, with a weak D call TRBD1 (5 bases). Between the trimmed V and J ends, which lost 0 bases and 4 bases, there was a span of 10 bases. Germline loops: CDR1 SGDLS, CDR2 YYNGEE. This CDR3 is 14 amino acids long. Written as DNA, the CDR3 is TGTGCCAGCAGCGTAGGCCCTGGGGGCTATGGCTACACCTTC. It yields the protein CASSVGPGGYGYTF. Complete variable domain (other parts from reference TRBV9 and TRBJ1-2): DSGVTQTPKHLITATGQRVTLRCSPRSGDLSVYWYQQSLDQGLQFLIQYYNGEERAKGNILERFSAQQFPDLHSELNLSSLELGDSALYFCASSVGPGGYGYTFGSGTRLTVV.

This sequence joins TRBV11-3 and TRBJ2-5, with D unclear. The CDR3 has 14 amino acids. Germline values: CDR1 SGHNT, CDR2 YENEEA. V was clipped by 3 bases and J by 5 bases, with 13 bases between them. The CDR3 DNA follows: TGTGCCAGCAGCTTGGCAGAGAAGGACGAGACCCAGTACTTC. Translating it yields CASSLAEKDETQYF.

The chain joins TRBV11-2 to TRBJ1-1, with 9 positions matching TRBD1. There are 12 residues in the CDR3. The germline CDR1 and CDR2 sequences are SGHAT and FQNNGV. J gave up 11 bases and V 6 bases, and 7 bases lay outside the gene matches. The CDR3 region has the DNA TGTGCCAGCAGTTTAACAGGGGGCGTCGCTTTCTTT. Protein sequence: CASSLTGGVAFF. Full variable domain (rest looked up from reference TRBV11-2 and TRBJ1-1): EAGVAQSPRYKIIEKRQSVAFWCNPISGHATLYWYQQILGQGPKLLIQFQNNGVVDDSQLPKDRFSAERLKGVDSTLKIQPAKLEDSAVYLCASSLTGGVAFFGQGTRLTVV.

The chain uses TRBV28 and TRBJ1-4; D uncertain. CDR1 is MDHEN and CDR2 is SYDVKM in the germline V gene. The germline V and J ends were trimmed by 2 bases and 3 bases, with 7 bases remaining between them. CDR3 size: 14 residues. The CDR3 DNA sequence: TGTGCCAGCAGTTTAAGGGTGCCTAATGAAAAACTGTTTTTT. This translates into CASSLRVPNEKLFF.

J is TRBJ2-5 and V is TRBV6-5; the D is unclear. CDR3 length: 15 residues. The germline CDR1 and CDR2 sequences are MNHEY and SVGAGI. Deletions cut 6 bases from V and 2 bases from J, with 16 bases between. This CDR3 is CASSDLTGQQETQYF. Here the CDR3 DNA reads TGTGCCAGCAGCGACCTAACCGGGCAACAAGAGACCCAGTACTTC.

The chain recombines TRBV5-8 with TRBJ2-5; 7 bases are shared with TRBD2. In germline, CDR1 is SGHTS, CDR2 YDEGEE. With V trimmed by 4 bases and J by 7 bases, 10 bases remained unmatched. The CDR3 runs to 14 residues. The CDR3 is CASSLPGGRGTQYF. The CDR3 region has the DNA TGTGCCAGCAGCCTTCCCGGGGGGAGAGGGACCCAGTACTTC.

This clone was counted a few times. The rearrangement links TRBV12-5 to TRBJ1-5; no firm D call. The CDR3 length is 14 residues. The germline V gene has CDR1 LGHNT and CDR2 FRNRAP. V was cut by 0 bases and J by 5 bases, with 8 bases left in between. This CDR3 is CASGLVFFHQPQHF. In nucleotides, the CDR3 is TGTGCTAGTGGTTTGGTGTTTTTTCATCAGCCCCAGCATTTT.

The chain employs TRBV18 and TRBJ1-2; no reliable D call. In germline, CDR1 is KGHSH, CDR2 LQKENI. Trimming shortened V by 4 bases and J by 2 bases, and 5 bases separated the two germline ends. The CDR3 is 12 amino acids. For the CDR3, the DNA is TGTGCCAGCTCACAGGTGAACTATGGCTACACCTTC. As protein: CASSQVNYGYTF.

The chain joins TRBV3-1 (or the pseudogene TRBV3-2) to TRBJ2-7; the match to TRBD1 covers 8 bases. V shed 1 base and J 4 bases; nucleotides not matched to a gene: 6. The CDR3 loop spans 15 amino acids. CDR1 is LGHDT, CDR2 YNNKEL, per germline (reference sequence). CDR3 sequence reads: CASSQGPQGAYEQYF. CDR3 DNA sequence: TGTGCCAGCAGCCAAGGGCCCCAGGGGGCATACGAGCAGTACTTC.

The chain combines TRBV7-2 with TRBJ2-7; 8 nucleotides agree with TRBD2. Germline V CDR1 and CDR2: SGHTA, FQGNSA. Trimming removed 3 bases from V and 7 bases from J; junction bases left unmatched: 14. The CDR3 sequence is 16 residues long. CDR3 loop: CASSFPLAAARREQYF. The CDR3, as DNA: TGTGCCAGCAGCTTCCCACTAGCGGCAGCCAGACGGGAGCAGTACTTC. Combining the CDR3 with reference TRBV7-2 and TRBJ2-7 gives the whole variable domain GAGVSQSPSNKVTEKGKDVELRCDPISGHTALYWYRQSLGQGLEFLIYFQGNSAPDKSGLPSDRFSAERTGGSVSTLTIQRTQQEDSAVYLCASSFPLAAARREQYFGPGTRLTVT.

This chain uses TRBV27 with TRBJ1-3; D unresolved. Trimming removed 6 bases from V and 0 bases from J, with 12 bases in between. The germline V gene encodes CDR1 MNHEY and CDR2 SMNVEV (reference sequence). This CDR3 is 15 amino acids long. CDR3 nucleotide sequence: TGTGCCAGCAGATTGACACGGAGCTCTGGAAACACCATATATTTT. Protein: CASRLTRSSGNTIYF.

The chain carries TRBV10-1 and TRBJ2-7, with TRBD1 identical over 7 bases. Germline CDR1 reads WNHNN; CDR2 reads SYGVQD (reference sequence). The CDR3 extends over 13 amino acids. V lost 8 bases, J lost 6 bases, and 10 bases stayed unmatched. CDR3 sequence: CASHMMTGTEQYF. The CDR3 bases are TGCGCCAGCCATATGATGACAGGGACCGAGCAGTACTTC.

J is TRBJ2-7 and V is TRBV6-5; D tentatively fits TRBD1 or TRBD2 (5 bases each). CDR3 length equals 13 residues. V was shortened by 5 bases and J by 5 bases, with 13 bases between the two germline ends. CDR1 is MNHEY, CDR2 SVGAGI, per germline. In DNA, the CDR3 is TGTGCCAGCAGTCCCCGGGACCCCCACGAGCAGTACTTC. Its translation: CASSPRDPHEQYF.

Sample share makes this clone medium-sized. The chain couples TRBV19 to TRBJ1-5; D unclear. In germline, CDR1 is LNHDA, CDR2 SQIVND (reference sequence). Trimming removed 3 bases from V and 6 bases from J, with 12 bases in between. The CDR3 consists of 14 residues. CDR3 protein: CASSIIGEVQPQHF. The CDR3 DNA is TGTGCCAGTAGTATTATTGGGGAGGTTCAGCCCCAGCATTTT.

The chain has TRBV18 and TRBJ2-7; D is ambiguous. This CDR3 region has 12 residues. Looked up from germline, CDR1 is KGHSH and CDR2 is LQKENI. V shed 4 bases and J shed 3 bases, with 7 bases lying between them. The chain's CDR3 is CASSHDHYEQYF. The CDR3 region has the DNA TGTGCCAGCTCACACGACCACTACGAGCAGTACTTC.

The chain carries TRBV5-6 and TRBJ1-6; no definite D call. Germline V gene lookup returns CDR1 SGHDT and CDR2 YYEEEE. The CDR3 runs 16 residues. With 4 bases removed from V and 9 bases from J, the gap between germline ends came to 20 bases. For the CDR3, the DNA is TGTGCCAGCAGCCCGGTCGCGGGCGCGATACGTTCACCCCTCCACTTT. Its translation: CASSPVAGAIRSPLHF.

This sequence joins TRBV4-1 and TRBJ2-7; D gene uncertain. The CDR3 covers 14 residues. The germline V gene has CDR1 MGHRA and CDR2 YSYEKL. V gave up 5 bases and J gave up 3 bases, with 14 bases separating them. CDR3 bases: TGCGCCAGCAGCAATATCGACATGGTCTACGAGCAGTACTTC. Amino acids: CASSNIDMVYEQYF.

The chain couples TRBV28 to TRBJ2-1; 8 bases fit TRBD2. The CDR3 loop spans 15 amino acids. Germline CDR1 MDHEN, CDR2 SYDVKM. V lost 7 bases and J lost 7; bases outside the gene matches: 12. The CDR3 here is CASTPGLAGPNEQFF. CDR3 sequence (DNA): TGTGCCAGCACCCCGGGTCTAGCGGGTCCGAATGAGCAGTTCTTC.

The genes are TRBV9 and TRBJ2-3; no clear D. From germline, CDR1 is SGDLS and CDR2 YYNGEE. This CDR3 contains 14 residues. The V and J ends lost 3 bases and 4 bases respectively, with 12 bases between them. In nucleotides, the CDR3 is TGTGCCAGCAGCGAGGTCGAAGGTCCAGATACGCAGTATTTT. It specifies CASSEVEGPDTQYF.

V usage is TRBV10-1 and J usage is TRBJ1-5; D is undetermined. The germline V gene encodes CDR1 WNHNN and CDR2 SYGVQD (reference sequence). The CDR3 runs 13 residues. Trimming removed 1 base at V and 2 bases at J, with 3 bases between. Written as DNA, the CDR3 is TGCGCCAGCAGTGAGTATGGCAATCAGCCCCAGCATTTT. This codes for CASSEYGNQPQHF.

This chain uses TRBV5-1 with TRBJ1-2; D is unresolved. Germline V lookup: CDR1 SGHRS, CDR2 YFSETQ. Trimming took off 4 bases at V and 7 bases at J, with 20 bases between the two ends. CDR3 length: 15 amino acids. Written as DNA, the CDR3 is TGCGCCAGCAGCGAATTGAGTGACATCCACGGTGGCTACACCTTC. It encodes CASSELSDIHGGYTF.

This chain uses TRBV4-1 with TRBJ2-7; 7 bases line up with TRBD2. The CDR3 runs 17 residues. V trimming: 0 bases; J trimming: 3 bases; junction bases outside the gene matches: 11. CDR1 and CDR2 (germline): MGHRA, YSYEKL. The CDR3, as DNA: TGCGCCAGCAGCCAAGATTCCTCTGCAGCGGGGATCTACGAGCAGTACTTC. Translating gives CASSQDSSAAGIYEQYF.

CDR3 region: CASSTGDEQYF. The CDR3 bases are TGTGCCAGCAGTACAGGCGACGAGCAGTACTTC. The rearrangement joins TRBV3-1 (or the pseudogene TRBV3-2) to TRBJ2-7; TRBD1 might be the D (5 bases). CDR3 length equals 11 residues. Germline lookup yields CDR1 LGHDT and CDR2 YNNKEL (reference sequence). Trimming shortened V by 6 bases and J by 5 bases, and 8 bases separated the two germline ends.

This chain connects TRBV5-5 to TRBJ2-1, with TRBD1 identical over 8 bases. Germline values: CDR1 SGHKS, CDR2 YYEKEE (reference sequence). J was trimmed by 0 bases and V by 2 bases; bases with no gene match: 10. This CDR3 is built from 18 residues. In nucleotides, the CDR3 is TGTGCCAGCAGCTTCAAAACTACAGGGGGGAGCTCCTACAATGAGCAGTTCTTC. Translating it yields CASSFKTTGGSSYNEQFF.

The gene calls are TRBV27 and TRBJ1-1; D is ambiguous. V lost 5 bases, J lost 4 bases, and 11 bases lay in between. The CDR3 runs 13 residues. Germline loops: CDR1 MNHEY, CDR2 SMNVEV (reference sequence). The CDR3 DNA reads TGTGCCAGCAGTCGGACCAGGAGCACTGAAGCTTTCTTT. Encoded protein: CASSRTRSTEAFF.